This T cell receptor beta chain was retrieved from a study of blood T cells in healthy people across ages. Germline CDR1 and CDR2: SNHLY and FYNNEI. V was cut by 6 bases and J by 6 bases, with 17 bases left in between. There are 14 residues in the CDR3. Collection of 7.5 to 10 milliliters of peripheral blood was performed for each donor. For the second PCR, which ran for about 6 to 11 cycles, a sample-barcoded 5' primer and a J-beta primer mix were used. TCRdb independently ran MiXCR on the 5' RACE reads; one entry per CDR3 protein. The table has around 870,000 distinct CDR3 sequences, about 28% seen once. The sample holds a few counts of this clonotype.

The source of this sequence is an elderly woman in good health. The sequencing sample was made of blood. The chain is built from TRBV2 and TRBJ1-1, with a tentative D call TRBD1 (5 bases). This chain's CDR3 is CASSVRWGEPEAFF. The DNA for the CDR3 is TGTGCCAGCAGCGTGCGATGGGGGGAGCCTGAAGCTTTCTTT.